The clone carrying this T cell receptor (beta chain) was seen a few times. The source of the sample is a study of shared T cell receptors in the human thymus. Trimming cost V 0 bases and J 6 bases; bases outside gene matches: 13. CDR3 length equals 19 residues. CDR1 and CDR2 from the germline V gene are LGHNA and YSLEER. The method was immunoSEQ multiplex PCR; TCRdb's version includes in-frame clones alone and lacks a portion of them. The sample shows about 660,000 clones, around 87% of them seen only once. These data are also associated with another study on human thymus T cells. From that report: Resections from corrective heart surgery supplied the thymus tissue. Highly overlapping thymic repertoires in unrelated individuals were reported by related research.

Sequenced: thymocytes. This chain links TRBV4-3 with TRBJ2-1; TRBD2 matches at 11 bases. This TCR came from a boy less than two years old with a congenital heart defect. The CDR3 DNA reads as TGCGCCAGCAGCCAAGATAGCTCCCAGGGGGGACTAGCGGTCAATGAGCAGTTCTTC. It specifies CASSQDSSQGGLAVNEQFF.